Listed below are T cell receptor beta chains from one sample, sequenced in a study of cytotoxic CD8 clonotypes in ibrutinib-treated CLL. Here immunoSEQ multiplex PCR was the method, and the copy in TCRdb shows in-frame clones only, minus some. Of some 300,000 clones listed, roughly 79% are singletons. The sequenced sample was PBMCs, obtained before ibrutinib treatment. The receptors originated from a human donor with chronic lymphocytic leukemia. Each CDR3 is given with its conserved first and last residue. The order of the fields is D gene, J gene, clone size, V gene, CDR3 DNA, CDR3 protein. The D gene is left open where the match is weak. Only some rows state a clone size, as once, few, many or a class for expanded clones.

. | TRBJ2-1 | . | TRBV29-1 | TGCAGCGTTGCTGGTGGGAGCTACAATGAGCAGTTCTTC | CSVAGGSYNEQFF
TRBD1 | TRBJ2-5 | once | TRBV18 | TGTGCCAGCTCTCTGTACGGACAGGGAACGGGGGAGACCCAGTACTTC | CASSLYGQGTGETQYF
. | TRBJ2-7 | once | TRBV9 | TGTGCCAGCAGCGTAGGCCCCCCGAGGGGGATGATCACCTACGAGCAGTACTTC | CASSVGPPRGMITYEQYF
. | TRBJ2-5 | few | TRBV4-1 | TGCGCCAGCAGCCAAGATCCTCTAAAGGAGTATTCTGAGACCCAGTACTTC | CASSQDPLKEYSETQYF
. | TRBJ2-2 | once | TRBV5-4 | TGTGCCAGCAGCTTCGGTGGTCAGTCCACCGGGGAGCTGTTTTTT | CASSFGGQSTGELFF
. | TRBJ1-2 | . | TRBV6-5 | TGTGCCAGCAGTTACTCGAGAGGTTTCTATGGCTACACCTTC | CASSYSRGFYGYTF
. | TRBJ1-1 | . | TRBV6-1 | TGTGCCAGCAGTGAACAGGGAACTTGGGGCACTGAAGCTTTCTTT | CASSEQGTWGTEAFF
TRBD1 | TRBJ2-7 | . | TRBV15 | TGTGCCACCAGCGATCCGGGACAGGGCTACGAGCAGTACTTC | CATSDPGQGYEQYF
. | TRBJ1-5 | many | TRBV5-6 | TGTGCCAGCACAAAACAGGGTATCCAGCCCCAGCATTTT | CASTKQGIQPQHF
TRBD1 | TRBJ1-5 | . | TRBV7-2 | TGTGCCAGCAGCTCCAGGGGGGATCAGCCCCAGCATTTT | CASSSRGDQPQHF
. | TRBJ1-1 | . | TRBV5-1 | TGCGCCAGCAGCCCGGACAGTTGGAACACTGAAGCTTTCTTT | CASSPDSWNTEAFF
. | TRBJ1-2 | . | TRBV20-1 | TGCAGTGCTAGTTACGGCTACACCTTC | CSASYGYTF
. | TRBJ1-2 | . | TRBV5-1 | TGCGCCAGCAGCTTGTTGGTGACAGATGCCTATGGCTACACCTTC | CASSLLVTDAYGYTF
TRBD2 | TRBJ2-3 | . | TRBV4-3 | TGCGCCAGCAGCCAAGATTCGGCGGGAGCCCCAGATACGCAGTATTTT | CASSQDSAGAPDTQYF
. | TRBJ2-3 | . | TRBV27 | TGTGCCAGCAGTCTTCTCGGGAGAGGGATAGATACGCAGTATTTT | CASSLLGRGIDTQYF
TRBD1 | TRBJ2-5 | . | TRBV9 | TGTGCCAGCAGCGTAACCGGGACAGGGTTCGAGACCCAGTACTTC | CASSVTGTGFETQYF
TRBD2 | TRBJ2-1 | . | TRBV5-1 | TGCGCCAGCAGCGGACGGACTAGCGGGCCGGCGAGCTCCTACAATGAGCAGTTCTTC | CASSGRTSGPASSYNEQFF
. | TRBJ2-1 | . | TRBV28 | TGTGCCAGCAGTTTATTTTCCGGGGGCGCCTACAATGAGCAGTTCTTC | CASSLFSGGAYNEQFF
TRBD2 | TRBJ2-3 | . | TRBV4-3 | TGCGCCAGCAGCCAAGATTCCGGGAGGGCCAGTACGCAGTATTTT | CASSQDSGRASTQYF
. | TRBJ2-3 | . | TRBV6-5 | TGTGCCAGCAGCCGGGCCCCCGCTACAGATACGCAGTATTTT | CASSRAPATDTQYF
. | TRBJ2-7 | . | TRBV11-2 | TGTGCCAGCAGCTTAGTTCTGGTAGAGGGTGGGGAGCAGTACTTC | CASSLVLVEGGEQYF
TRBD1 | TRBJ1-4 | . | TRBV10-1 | TGCGCCAGCAGTGGACAGGGTCGCGAAAAACTGTTTTTT | CASSGQGREKLFF